What follows are 7 T cell receptor beta chains derived from one specimen sequenced in a study of identical twins. MiXCR, run by TCRdb on the 5' RACE reads, gives a single entry per CDR3 protein. The sample carries around 1.7 million distinct CDR3 sequences, more than 30% recorded once. The sample comprised cord blood. These receptor sequences come from a newborn girl in good health.

Details on this clonotype: A junction end diverges from the germline sequence, so it may reflect a read error. The rearrangement uses TRBV3-1 and TRBJ2-7, with 10 bases identical to TRBD2. Germline V gene data show CDR1 as LGHDT and CDR2 as YNNKEL (reference sequence). CDR3 length: 14 residues. The CDR3 sequence: CAISRTSGAYEQYF. The CDR3 DNA reads TGTGCCATCAGCCGGACTAGCGGAGCATACGAGCAGTACTTC.

Details on this clonotype: This may come from a read error, since a much larger clone is one base off. The CDR3 loop is CASSMDRGAKNIQYF. CDR3 bases: TGTGCCAGCAGCATGGACAGGGGGGCCAAAAACATTCAGTACTTC. The rearrangement uses TRBV6-5 and TRBJ2-4, with 10 bases lining up with TRBD1. The CDR3 sequence is 15 residues long. Germline CDR1 is MNHEY and CDR2 is SVGAGI. V was clipped by 6 bases and J by 1 base; unmatched bases: 3.

This clonotype has only one observation. The chain combines TRBV2 with TRBJ2-4, with no clear D. Trimming cost V 3 bases and J 0 bases, with 9 bases left between them. There are 15 residues in the CDR3. The V gene's germline CDR1 is SNHLY and CDR2 FYNNEI. The CDR3 DNA sequence: TGTGCCAGCAGTGATGACACACTAGCCAAAAACATTCAGTACTTC. Translating it yields CASSDDTLAKNIQYF. Together with reference TRBV2 and TRBJ2-4, the CDR3 gives the full variable domain: EPEVTQTPSHQVTQMGQEVILRCVPISNHLYFYWYRQILGQKVEFLVSFYNNEISEKSEIFDDQFSVERPDGSNFTLKIRSTKLEDSAMYFCASSDDTLAKNIQYFGAGTRLSVL.

V usage is TRBV18 and J usage is TRBJ1-2; D is uncertain. CDR1 KGHSH and CDR2 LQKENI come from the germline V gene. The CDR3 has 14 amino acids. V was trimmed by 5 bases and J by 2 bases, leaving 12 bases between them. The CDR3 is CASSSAGLNYGYTF. CDR3 nucleotides: TGTGCCAGCTCATCAGCCGGACTGAACTATGGCTACACCTTC.

The chain employs TRBV6-5 and TRBJ2-1, with 10 bases matching TRBD2. Judging by the DNA end, TRBJ2-7 fits better; the J call may be wrong. The CDR3 spans 18 residues. From germline, CDR1 is MNHEY and CDR2 SVGAGI. CDR3 sequence reads: CASSYPHSGGSSYNEQYF. CDR3 DNA sequence: TGTGCCAGCAGTTACCCTCATAGCGGGGGGAGCTCCTACAATGAGCAGTACTTC.

The rearrangement uses TRBV28 and TRBJ2-3; TRBD2 matches at 12 bases. The CDR3 has 17 residues. V lost 3 bases to trimming and J lost 4 bases; unmatched junction nucleotides: 8. Germline lookup yields CDR1 MDHEN and CDR2 SYDVKM. CDR3 nucleotides: TGTGCCAGCAGTTTTCTCTGGTCTAGCGGGAGGGCAGATACGCAGTATTTT. This codes for CASSFLWSSGRADTQYF.

This chain joins TRBV4-1 and TRBJ2-5; D gene unclear. This CDR3 has 12 residues. Germline CDR1 and CDR2: MGHRA and YSYEKL. V lost 1 base and J 11 bases, leaving 11 bases between the germline ends. The CDR3 DNA sequence: TGCGCCAGCAGCCAAGTAGCCGTTGAGCAGTACTTC. This encodes CASSQVAVEQYF.